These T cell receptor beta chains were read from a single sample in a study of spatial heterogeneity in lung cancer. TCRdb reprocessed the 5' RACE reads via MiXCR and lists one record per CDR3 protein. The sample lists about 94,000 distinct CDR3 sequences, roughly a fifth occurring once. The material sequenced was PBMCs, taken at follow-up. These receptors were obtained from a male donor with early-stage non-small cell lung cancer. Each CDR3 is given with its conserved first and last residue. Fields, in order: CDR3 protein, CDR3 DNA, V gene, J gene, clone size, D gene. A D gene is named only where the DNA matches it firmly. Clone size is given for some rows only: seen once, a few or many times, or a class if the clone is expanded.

CDR3 protein: CASSFIKAGPGRSDEKLFF; CDR3 DNA: TGTGCCAGCAGCTTCATAAAAGCGGGACCAGGACGTTCGGATGAAAAACTGTTTTTT; V gene: TRBV21-1; J gene: TRBJ1-4; clone size: NA; D gene: NA
CDR3 protein: CASSQVSGELFF; CDR3 DNA: TGTGCCAGCAGCCAAGTATCCGGGGAGCTGTTTTTT; V gene: TRBV14; J gene: TRBJ2-2; clone size: few; D gene: NA
CDR3 protein: CATSRDRVLSLHF; CDR3 DNA: TGTGCCACCAGCAGAGATCGGGTTCTATCCCTCCACTTT; V gene: TRBV15; J gene: TRBJ1-6; clone size: NA; D gene: NA
CDR3 protein: CAWSPRGGRQPQHF; CDR3 DNA: TGTGCCTGGAGCCCCCGCGGGGGAAGACAGCCCCAGCATTTT; V gene: TRBV30; J gene: TRBJ1-5; clone size: NA; D gene: NA
CDR3 protein: CASRSGTGENTEAFF; CDR3 DNA: TGTGCCAGCAGGTCCGGGACAGGGGAGAACACTGAAGCTTTCTTT; V gene: TRBV6-6; J gene: TRBJ1-1; clone size: few; D gene: TRBD1
CDR3 protein: CASSFGTSGTYEQYF; CDR3 DNA: TGTGCCAGCAGCTTCGGGACTAGCGGGACCTACGAGCAGTACTTC; V gene: TRBV7-2; J gene: TRBJ2-7; clone size: few; D gene: TRBD2
CDR3 protein: CASSSSRGGGGYTF; CDR3 DNA: TGTGCCAGCAGCTCTTCGAGGGGGGGCGGCGGCTACACCTTC; V gene: TRBV7-2; J gene: TRBJ1-2; clone size: NA; D gene: NA
CDR3 protein: CASSPQGLGSTIYF; CDR3 DNA: TGTGCCAGCAGCCCTCAGGGCCTTGGAAGCACCATATATTTT; V gene: TRBV9; J gene: TRBJ1-3; clone size: NA; D gene: NA
CDR3 protein: CASSLRGGKLFF; CDR3 DNA: TGTGCCAGCAGTTTGAGAGGAGGAAAACTGTTTTTT; V gene: TRBV28; J gene: TRBJ1-4; clone size: NA; D gene: NA
CDR3 protein: CASSIITLSPNGYTF; CDR3 DNA: TGTGCCAGCAGTATTATTACGCTTAGCCCCAATGGCTACACCTTC; V gene: TRBV2; J gene: TRBJ1-2; clone size: NA; D gene: NA
CDR3 protein: CASSPGPQNQPQHF; CDR3 DNA: TGCGCCAGCAGCCCGGGGCCCCAGAATCAGCCCCAGCATTTT; V gene: TRBV5-1; J gene: TRBJ1-5; clone size: NA; D gene: NA
CDR3 protein: CSATYGDTQYF; CDR3 DNA: TGCAGTGCCACCTACGGAGATACGCAGTATTTT; V gene: TRBV20-1; J gene: TRBJ2-3; clone size: few; D gene: NA
CDR3 protein: CAISEGGFGTDTQYF; CDR3 DNA: TGTGCCATCAGTGAAGGCGGTTTCGGCACAGATACGCAGTATTTT; V gene: TRBV10-3; J gene: TRBJ2-3; clone size: NA; D gene: NA
CDR3 protein: CSVALAGGNNEQFF; CDR3 DNA: TGCAGCGTCGCACTAGCGGGAGGAAACAATGAGCAGTTCTTC; V gene: TRBV29-1; J gene: TRBJ2-1; clone size: NA; D gene: TRBD2
CDR3 protein: CASTGGTTLQETQYF; CDR3 DNA: TGTGCCAGCACGGGTGGAACTACTCTTCAAGAGACCCAGTACTTC; V gene: TRBV2; J gene: TRBJ2-5; clone size: few; D gene: NA
CDR3 protein: CATSRDRKGYEQFF; CDR3 DNA: TGTGCCACCAGCAGAGATCGGAAGGGGTATGAGCAGTTCTTC; V gene: TRBV15; J gene: TRBJ2-1; clone size: many; D gene: NA
CDR3 protein: CASSVGRGGSYNEQFF; CDR3 DNA: TGTGCCAGCAGCGTGGGACGGGGGGGCTCTTACAATGAGCAGTTCTTC; V gene: TRBV9; J gene: TRBJ2-1; clone size: few; D gene: TRBD2
CDR3 protein: CASSLPDGVGNEQFF; CDR3 DNA: TGCGCCAGCAGCCTCCCAGACGGGGTTGGAAATGAGCAGTTCTTC; V gene: TRBV5-1; J gene: TRBJ2-1; clone size: few; D gene: NA
CDR3 protein: CASCGGENEQFF; CDR3 DNA: TGTGCCAGCTGCGGAGGGGAGAATGAGCAGTTCTTC; V gene: TRBV9; J gene: TRBJ2-1; clone size: NA; D gene: NA
CDR3 protein: CASSYLAGGSYEQYF; CDR3 DNA: TGTGCCAGCAGCTACCTAGCGGGAGGGTCCTACGAGCAGTACTTC; V gene: TRBV11-2; J gene: TRBJ2-7; clone size: many; D gene: TRBD2
CDR3 protein: CSAREGGSTYNSPLHF; CDR3 DNA: TGCAGTGCTAGAGAGGGCGGGTCCACTTATAATTCACCCCTCCACTTT; V gene: TRBV20-1; J gene: TRBJ1-6; clone size: NA; D gene: NA
CDR3 protein: CSARGAPGDSTEAFF; CDR3 DNA: TGCAGTGCTAGAGGCGCTCCCGGGGACAGTACTGAAGCTTTCTTT; V gene: TRBV20-1; J gene: TRBJ1-1; clone size: few; D gene: TRBD1
CDR3 protein: CASSTLLAGVREQFF; CDR3 DNA: TGTGCCAGTAGTACCTTACTAGCGGGAGTACGGGAGCAGTTCTTC; V gene: TRBV19; J gene: TRBJ2-1; clone size: NA; D gene: TRBD2
CDR3 protein: CASSLAQNRKTFF; CDR3 DNA: TGTGCCAGCAGTTTAGCGCAAAACAGAAAGACTTTCTTT; V gene: TRBV12-3/TRBV12-4; J gene: TRBJ1-1; clone size: many; D gene: NA
CDR3 protein: CASSQRDGTEAFF; CDR3 DNA: TGTGCCAGCTCACAAAGGGACGGTACTGAAGCTTTCTTT; V gene: TRBV18; J gene: TRBJ1-1; clone size: few; D gene: NA
CDR3 protein: CATATFTWELFF; CDR3 DNA: TGTGCCACCGCGACGTTCACCTGGGAGCTGTTTTTT; V gene: TRBV2; J gene: TRBJ2-2; clone size: NA; D gene: NA
CDR3 protein: CATQGQGFGYTF; CDR3 DNA: TGTGCCACCCAGGGACAGGGCTTTGGCTACACCTTC; V gene: TRBV27; J gene: TRBJ1-2; clone size: few; D gene: TRBD1
CDR3 protein: CASSQPGQSRRMNTEAFF; CDR3 DNA: TGCGCCAGCAGCCAACCCGGACAGTCCCGTAGAATGAACACTGAAGCTTTCTTT; V gene: TRBV4-1; J gene: TRBJ1-1; clone size: few; D gene: NA